The entry below gives a single TCR beta chain sequence along with its context. Antigen: not known. This entry comes from a study of T cells in localized non-small cell lung cancer. Findings and caveats of the study: Heterogeneity remains possible because sequencing was limited to only one tumor region. Longer overall survival associated with higher blood T cell density; shorter survival with higher adjacent-lung clonality.

The CDR3 spans 17 residues. The V and J ends lost 4 bases and 5 bases respectively, with 21 bases between them. CDR1 and CDR2 from the germline V gene are MDHEN and SYDVKM. Generated by immunoSEQ multiplex PCR, the TCRdb table keeps only in-frame clones and is missing some. This sample has approximately 500 clones; about a sixth occur once, and the top ten carry roughly 28%. This chain connects TRBV28 to TRBJ1-3; D unresolved. The clonotype was recovered from a man between 40 and 75 years old with stage III squamous cell lung carcinoma. Sequenced here: lung tumor tissue, sampled before any cancer treatment. The CDR3 DNA reads TGTGCCAGCAGTTCCCAAAATTCGGCGTTTAGAAGAAACACCATATATTTT. It is translated as CASSSQNSAFRRNTIYF.